These 20 T cell receptor beta chains were sequenced from one sample in a study of shared clonotypes between healthy human individuals. Cells designated naive CD8 were CD45RO-negative and were positively selected for CCR7, with terminally differentiated effector memory CD45RA+ cells excluded. The repertoire was sequenced with immunoSEQ multiplex PCR; TCRdb's copy has only in-frame clones and lacks some. In the table there are roughly 2.1 million clones, 85% to 95% of which are singletons. The sample comprised naive CD8+ T cells from PBMCs. Every receptor here comes from a man younger than 35 in good health. Some clones in this sample may be carry-over from other donors' samples.

This chain joins TRBV7-9 and TRBJ2-1; 14 bases match TRBD2. V shed 4 bases, J shed 2 bases, and the junction held 4 bases outside the gene matches. The CDR3 runs 17 residues. CDR1 and CDR2 (germline): SEHNR, FQNEAQ (reference sequence). CDR3 DNA: TGTGCCAGCAGCTCGGGACTAGCGGGAGTCGCCTACAATGAGCAGTTCTTC. Translated: CASSSGLAGVAYNEQFF.

This clone occurred once. The V gene is TRBV27, the J gene TRBJ1-4, with D possibly being TRBD1 (5 bases). The V end was cut by 4 bases, the J end by 8 bases, with 17 bases between. CDR1 MNHEY and CDR2 SMNVEV come from the germline V gene (reference sequence). The CDR3 sequence is 15 residues long. CDR3 nucleotide sequence: TGTGCCAGCAGTTCCGGGACCTCCTTGAGGGAAAAACTGTTTTTT. This codes for CASSSGTSLREKLFF. Looking up the rest from reference TRBV27 and TRBJ1-4 gives the full variable domain: EAQVTQNPRYLITVTGKKLTVTCSQNMNHEYMSWYRQDPGLGLRQIYYSMNVEVTDKGDVPEGYKVSRKEKRNFPLILESPSPNQTSLYFCASSSGTSLREKLFFGSGTQLSVL.

As for this clone: This sample also contains other DNA sequences that code for the same CDR3. The rearrangement joins TRBV20-1 to TRBJ2-7; 7 bases fit TRBD1. Germline CDR1 is DFQATT and CDR2 is SNEGSKA (reference sequence). Trimming cost V 5 bases and J 3 bases; bases outside gene matches: 1. The CDR3 loop spans 11 amino acids. The CDR3 loop reads CSARQGYEQYF. CDR3 bases: TGCAGTGCTCGACAGGGCTACGAGCAGTACTTC.

In nucleotides, the CDR3 is TGTGCCAGCAGTTTATCGACTGAGGGTAGCAATCAGCCCCAGCATTTT. Translation: CASSLSTEGSNQPQHF. The V and J genes are TRBV27 and TRBJ1-5; no clear D gene. This CDR3 is built from 16 residues. V lost 0 bases and J 0 bases, leaving 9 bases between the germline ends. Germline CDR1 is MNHEY and CDR2 is SMNVEV (reference sequence).

This clone was detected a few times. This sequence joins TRBV1 and TRBJ2-7. TRBV1 is an annotated pseudogene. CDR3 size: 16 residues. CDR3 region: CTSSQEPRGLAGEQYF. The CDR3 DNA reads as TGCACCAGCAGCCAAGAACCTCGGGGGCTCGCAGGGGAGCAGTACTTC.

The V call is TRBV4-1, the J call TRBJ2-1; 10 positions agree with TRBD1. Trimming took 2 bases from V and 8 from J; bases not matched to a gene: 6. The CDR3 loop spans 15 amino acids. The V gene's germline CDR1 is MGHRA and CDR2 YSYEKL. CDR3 sequence (DNA): TGCGCCAGCAGCCAACGGGGACAGGGGCTCGATGAGCAGTTCTTC. Translating gives CASSQRGQGLDEQFF.

V is TRBV6-5 and J is TRBJ2-7; D remains ambiguous. Trimming took 6 bases from V and 2 from J, leaving 17 bases between them. Germline V gene sequence: CDR1 MNHEY, CDR2 SVGAGI. CDR3 length equals 15 residues. CDR3 in amino acids: CASRPDALVTYEQYF. CDR3 in DNA: TGTGCCAGCAGGCCCGACGCCCTAGTTACCTACGAGCAGTACTTC.

The chain is built from TRBV5-8 and TRBJ2-7; D is possibly TRBD1 or TRBD2 (6 bases each). Deletions cut 0 bases from V and 4 bases from J, with 14 bases between. The CDR3 is 15 residues long. CDR1 and CDR2 (germline): SGHTS, YDEGEE. CDR3 in DNA: TGTGCCAGCAGCTTGGGGAGGGGGTCCTTTTACGAGCAGTACTTC. Residues: CASSLGRGSFYEQYF. The entire variable domain, with the rest obtained from reference TRBV5-8 and TRBJ2-7, is as follows: EAGVTQSPTHLIKTRGQQATLRCSPISGHTSVYWYQQALGLGLQFLLWYDEGEERNRGNFPPRFSGRQFPNYSSELNVNALELEDSALYLCASSLGRGSFYEQYFGPGTRLTVT.

The rearrangement joins TRBV6-5 to TRBJ1-5; D remains ambiguous. The CDR3 totals 14 residues. The ends were cut back, 2 bases at V and 0 bases at J, with 5 bases in the middle. Germline CDR1 MNHEY, CDR2 SVGAGI. CDR3 coding DNA: TGTGCCAGCAGTTACGCCAGTAGCAATCAGCCCCAGCATTTT. Translation gives CASSYASSNQPQHF.

This clone was counted a single time. CDR3 sequence reads: CASSNRGTNTEAFF. The CDR3 bases are TGTGCCAGCAGTAACAGGGGTACAAACACTGAAGCTTTCTTT. This chain links TRBV27 with TRBJ1-1; 7 nucleotides match TRBD1. Per germline, CDR1 MNHEY and CDR2 SMNVEV (reference sequence). V was pared by 5 bases and J by 2 bases, with 5 bases of the junction left unmatched. The CDR3 is 14 amino acids.

This chain joins TRBV27 and TRBJ1-2; D is possibly TRBD1 (6 bases). Germline V gene sequence: CDR1 MNHEY, CDR2 SMNVEV (reference sequence). Trimming pared 8 bases from V and 9 bases from J, leaving 16 bases between. The CDR3 length is 12 residues. DNA of the CDR3: TGTGCCAGCCAGGACAGCTCTAAGAGCTACACCTTC. It specifies CASQDSSKSYTF.

The V gene is TRBV5-1, the J gene TRBJ2-7, with D possibly TRBD2 on 5 matching bases. The CDR3 loop spans 15 amino acids. Trimming left V 0 bases short and J 1 base short, with 11 bases between. The germline CDR1 and CDR2 sequences are SGHRS and YFSETQ. CDR3: CASSLELARSYEQYF. CDR3 nucleotide sequence: TGCGCCAGCAGCTTGGAATTAGCGCGGTCCTACGAGCAGTACTTC.

This sequence joins TRBV28 and TRBJ1-5, with D unclear. The V and J ends lost 11 bases and 0 bases respectively, with 14 bases between them. CDR3 size: 14 residues. Looked up from germline, CDR1 is MDHEN and CDR2 is SYDVKM. As DNA, the CDR3 is TGTGCCGTCCATAGTAGTTATAGCAATCAGCCCCAGCATTTT. This codes for CAVHSSYSNQPQHF.

V is TRBV6-1 and J is TRBJ2-7; D is perhaps TRBD2 (5 bases). The germline gives CDR1 MNHNS, CDR2 SASEGT. V shed 2 bases and J shed 4 bases, with 9 bases lying between them. The CDR3 is 13 residues long. CDR3 in amino acids: CASSERGWYEQYF. The CDR3 DNA sequence: TGTGCCAGCAGTGAACGGGGATGGTACGAGCAGTACTTC.

Turning to this clone: This CDR3 fails to terminate in the conserved phenylalanine or tryptophan, so it likely reflects a read error. The CDR3 spells CASSPSPTSYEQYL. The CDR3 coding sequence is TGTGCCAGCAGCCCAAGTCCTACTTCCTACGAGCAGTACCTC. The chain carries TRBV7-9 and TRBJ2-7; no clear D. Germline V gene lookup returns CDR1 SEHNR and CDR2 FQNEAQ (reference sequence). The CDR3 has 14 amino acids. Trimming took off 5 bases at V and 1 base at J, with 12 bases between the two ends.

V gene TRBV2 combines with J gene TRBJ2-7; 8 bases are a match to TRBD1. Germline assignment: CDR1 SNHLY and CDR2 FYNNEI. Trimming at V came to 6 bases and at J to 2 bases, leaving 9 bases not matched to a gene. CDR3 length equals 15 residues. CDR3 residues: CASRGEWTGTYEQYF. Written as DNA, the CDR3 is TGTGCCAGCAGGGGGGAGTGGACAGGGACCTACGAGCAGTACTTC.

The DNA for the CDR3 is TGTGCCAGCAGTTACACCCGGACCGGCTCCGAGCAGTACTTC. It translates to CASSYTRTGSEQYF. V is TRBV6-5 and J is TRBJ2-7; D is uncertain. Germline values: CDR1 MNHEY, CDR2 SVGAGI. Trimming left V 2 bases short and J 6 bases short, with 14 bases between. The CDR3 extends over 14 amino acids.

The chain carries TRBV7-9 and TRBJ2-7; 8 nucleotides match TRBD1. Germline V CDR1 and CDR2: SEHNR, FQNEAQ (reference sequence). There are 16 residues in the CDR3. The J segment lost 3 bases and the V segment lost 5 bases, leaving 12 bases of the junction unmatched. The CDR3 protein is CASSGLDRAPSYEQYF. The CDR3 nucleotides read TGTGCCAGCAGCGGACTGGACAGGGCCCCCAGCTACGAGCAGTACTTC.

On this clone: Within the sample, other DNA sequences also encode this same CDR3. The chain carries TRBV29-1 and TRBJ2-3, with no clear D. The CDR3 is made up of 13 amino acids. The germline V gene encodes CDR1 SQVTM and CDR2 ANQGSEA. Trimming removed 0 bases from V and 4 bases from J, with 8 bases in between. The CDR3 DNA follows: TGCAGCGTTGAAGAATCGTCCCCAGATACGCAGTATTTT. The encoded protein is CSVEESSPDTQYF.

V usage is TRBV4-2 and J usage is TRBJ2-7; D gene ambiguous. There are 14 residues in the CDR3. V lost 0 bases and J lost 5, with 11 bases in between. From germline, CDR1 is LGHNA and CDR2 YNFKEQ. CDR3: CASSQEIHQDEQYF. DNA for the CDR3: TGTGCCAGCAGCCAAGAGATCCACCAGGACGAGCAGTACTTC.